This is a list of T cell receptor beta chains from one sample in a study of identical twins. TCRdb analysed the 5' RACE reads with MiXCR anew, one entry per CDR3 protein. The sample includes 350,000 to 600,000 distinct CDR3 sequences, 14% of them seen just once. These data were likewise used in another study, on yellow fever vaccine responses in identical twins.

The specimen sequenced was CD4+ T cells sorted from blood. Source of these receptors: a woman younger than 30 in good health. Both conserved end residues are part of each CDR3. A D gene is named only where the DNA matches it firmly. The size entry is marked missing in some rows and otherwise reads once, few, many or a size class.

v_gene	j_gene	d_gene	abundance	CDR3aa	CDR3nt
TRBV7-2	TRBJ2-1	-	-	CASSYPRGPYNEQFF	TGTGCCAGCAGCTACCCCCGGGGGCCCTACAATGAGCAGTTCTTC
TRBV7-8	TRBJ2-7	TRBD1	-	CASSLAPTGGGEQYF	TGTGCCAGCAGCTTAGCCCCGACAGGGGGTGGAGAGCAGTACTTC
TRBV10-3	TRBJ2-2	-	few	CAISESSGYTGELFF	TGTGCCATCAGTGAGTCAAGTGGGTACACCGGGGAGCTGTTTTTT
TRBV10-3	TRBJ2-2	-	-	CAISDIRSSVTGELFF	TGTGCCATCAGTGATATAAGATCTTCAGTAACCGGGGAGCTGTTTTTT
TRBV2	TRBJ1-2	-	few	CASSDGEKAGGYTF	TGTGCCAGCAGTGATGGTGAAAAGGCAGGTGGCTACACCTTC
TRBV29-1	TRBJ1-1	TRBD1	-	CSVAGGLNTEAFF	TGCAGCGTGGCAGGGGGGCTGAACACTGAAGCTTTCTTT
TRBV19	TRBJ2-5	-	-	CASSSGGTNQETQYF	TGTGCCAGTAGTAGTGGCGGGACGAACCAAGAGACCCAGTACTTC
TRBV12-3/TRBV12-4	TRBJ2-3	TRBD1	few	CASSPLDRGDTDTQYF	TGTGCCAGCAGTCCTCTAGACAGGGGGGACACAGATACGCAGTATTTT
TRBV15	TRBJ2-1	-	few	CATSRGESYNEQFF	TGTGCCACCAGCAGGGGGGAGTCCTACAATGAGCAGTTCTTC
TRBV10-3	TRBJ1-4	-	-	CAITDGRNEKLFF	TGTGCCATCACGGACGGACGGAATGAAAAACTGTTTTTT
TRBV7-2	TRBJ2-7	-	-	CASSHLGGGFPYEQYF	TGTGCCAGCAGTCACCTCGGGGGCGGCTTCCCCTACGAGCAGTACTTC
TRBV5-6	TRBJ1-2	-	-	CASSSWGRPNYGYTF	TGTGCCAGCAGCTCGTGGGGGCGGCCTAACTATGGCTACACCTTC
TRBV6-5	TRBJ2-7	-	few	CASSYTTGSYEQYF	TGTGCCAGCAGTTACACGACAGGCTCCTACGAGCAGTACTTC
TRBV5-1	TRBJ2-1	TRBD1	-	CASSIGGTGGNEQFF	TGCGCCAGCAGTATAGGGGGGACAGGGGGCAATGAGCAGTTCTTC
TRBV3-1	TRBJ1-5	-	-	CASSQAGWGALSNQPQHF	TGTGCCAGCAGCCAAGCAGGATGGGGGGCCTTAAGCAATCAGCCCCAGCATTTT
TRBV20-1	TRBJ2-1	-	many	CSASPTSSYNEQFF	TGCAGTGCTAGCCCCACAAGCTCCTACAATGAGCAGTTCTTC
TRBV29-1	TRBJ2-3	-	-	CSVPVRASSQYF	TGCAGCGTTCCCGTGAGGGCTAGTTCGCAGTATTTT
TRBV12-3/TRBV12-4	TRBJ2-4	-	many	CASSYRTAKNIQYF	TGTGCCAGCAGTTACAGGACGGCCAAAAACATTCAGTACTTC
TRBV2	TRBJ2-5	-	-	CASGKEDQETQYF	TGTGCCAGCGGGAAGGAAGATCAAGAGACCCAGTACTTC
TRBV20-1	TRBJ1-4	-	-	CSAAPATNEKLFF	TGCAGTGCTGCTCCGGCAACTAATGAAAAACTGTTTTTT
TRBV5-1	TRBJ2-7	TRBD1	-	CASSLGDRGQEQYF	TGCGCCAGCAGCTTGGGGGACAGGGGGCAAGAGCAGTACTTC
TRBV24-1	TRBJ2-5	-	many	CATSDFGETQYF	TGTGCCACCAGTGATTTCGGAGAGACCCAGTACTTC
TRBV20-1	TRBJ1-1	-	-	CSAVGNTEAFF	TGCAGTGCTGTAGGGAACACTGAAGCTTTCTTT
TRBV3-1	TRBJ2-1	TRBD1	few	CASSQDGTAYNEQFF	TGTGCCAGCAGCCAAGACGGGACAGCATACAATGAGCAGTTCTTC
TRBV3-1	TRBJ2-1	TRBD2	few	CASSPTSGRGNEQFF	TGTGCCAGCAGCCCGACTAGCGGGAGAGGTAATGAGCAGTTCTTC
TRBV5-1	TRBJ2-2	TRBD2	many	CASSQGTSLNTGELFF	TGCGCCAGCAGCCAAGGGACTAGCCTAAACACCGGGGAGCTGTTTTTT
TRBV4-3	TRBJ2-1	-	many	CASSQARQGRDEQFF	TGCGCCAGCAGCCAAGCCCGACAGGGGAGGGATGAGCAGTTCTTC
TRBV20-1	TRBJ2-3	TRBD2	-	CSAPGLGPHSTDTQYF	TGCAGTGCCCCGGGACTAGGACCGCATAGCACAGATACGCAGTATTTT
TRBV7-2	TRBJ2-7	-	-	CASSLARIDEQYF	TGTGCCAGCAGCTTAGCCCGAATCGACGAGCAGTACTTC
TRBV24-1	TRBJ2-5	TRBD1	-	CATSDFGQAGATQYF	TGTGCCACCAGTGATTTTGGACAGGCCGGTGCGACCCAGTACTTC
TRBV24-1	TRBJ2-7	TRBD2	few	CATSDPSGGHPYEQYF	TGTGCCACCAGTGATCCTAGCGGGGGCCACCCCTACGAGCAGTACTTC
TRBV3-1	TRBJ2-5	-	-	CASSQWGETQNF	TGTGCCAGCAGCCAATGGGGAGAGACCCAGAACTTC
TRBV12-3/TRBV12-4	TRBJ2-6	-	few	CASTRTRSSGANVLTF	TGTGCCAGCACCCGGACTCGAAGCTCTGGGGCCAACGTCCTGACTTTC
TRBV10-3	TRBJ2-7	-	many	CAISEDSRTYEQYF	TGTGCCATCAGTGAGGACAGTCGGACCTACGAGCAGTACTTC
TRBV5-1	TRBJ1-5	TRBD1	few	CASTLGQGDSNQPQHF	TGCGCCAGCACCCTAGGACAGGGCGATAGCAATCAGCCCCAGCATTTT
TRBV6-1	TRBJ2-1	-	few	CASSASANHNEQFF	TGTGCCAGCAGTGCTAGCGCGAACCACAATGAGCAGTTCTTC
TRBV24-1	TRBJ2-3	-	-	CATSPRGAPTDTQYF	TGTGCCACCAGTCCCCGGGGCGCTCCCACAGATACGCAGTATTTT
TRBV6-6	TRBJ2-1	-	-	CASRTGQYNEQFF	TGTGCCAGCAGGACCGGACAGTACAATGAGCAGTTCTTC
TRBV3-1	TRBJ2-1	TRBD2	-	CASSVRQGGSFGSYNEQFF	TGTGCCAGCAGCGTCCGCCAGGGCGGGAGTTTCGGGTCCTACAATGAGCAGTTCTTC
TRBV5-1	TRBJ2-7	-	few	CASSFDSGNSYEQYF	TGCGCCAGCAGCTTCGACTCAGGGAATTCCTACGAGCAGTACTTC
TRBV28	TRBJ2-7	-	few	CASSPWGSTYEQYF	TGTGCCAGCAGTCCTTGGGGATCTACCTACGAGCAGTACTTC
TRBV11-2	TRBJ2-1	-	-	CASSPSRALREQFF	TGTGCCAGCAGCCCCTCCAGGGCCCTGAGGGAGCAGTTCTTC
TRBV12-3/TRBV12-4	TRBJ1-2	TRBD1	-	CASSSGDRGWGYGYTF	TGTGCCAGCAGTTCAGGGGACAGGGGATGGGGCTATGGCTACACCTTC
TRBV2	TRBJ1-2	-	few	CASSGSRVPLGYTF	TGTGCCAGCAGTGGGAGCAGGGTTCCCCTTGGCTACACCTTC
TRBV7-2	TRBJ2-2	-	-	CASSPARDTGELFF	TGTGCCAGCTCTCCGGCCCGGGACACCGGGGAGCTGTTTTTT
TRBV15	TRBJ2-3	TRBD2	few	CATTQTSGGARDTQYF	TGTGCCACCACCCAGACTAGCGGGGGGGCTAGAGATACGCAGTATTTT
TRBV20-1	TRBJ2-5	-	few	CSARGGPQETQYF	TGCAGTGCCAGGGGGGGTCCTCAAGAGACCCAGTACTTC